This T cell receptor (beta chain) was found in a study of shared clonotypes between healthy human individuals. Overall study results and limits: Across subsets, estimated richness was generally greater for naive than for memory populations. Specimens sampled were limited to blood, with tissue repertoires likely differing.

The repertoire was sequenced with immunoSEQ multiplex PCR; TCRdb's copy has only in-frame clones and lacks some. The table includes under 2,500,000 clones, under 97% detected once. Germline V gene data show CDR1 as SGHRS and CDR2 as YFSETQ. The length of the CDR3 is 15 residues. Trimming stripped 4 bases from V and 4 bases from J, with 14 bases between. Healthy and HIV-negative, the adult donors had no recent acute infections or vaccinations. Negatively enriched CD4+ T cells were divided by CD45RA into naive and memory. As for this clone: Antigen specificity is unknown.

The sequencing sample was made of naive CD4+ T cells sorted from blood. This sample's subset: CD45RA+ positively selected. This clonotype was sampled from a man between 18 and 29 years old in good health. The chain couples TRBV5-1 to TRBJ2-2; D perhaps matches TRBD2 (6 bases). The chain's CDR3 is CASSPAVSGTGELFF. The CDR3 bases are TGCGCCAGCAGCCCCGCGGTTAGCGGCACCGGGGAGCTGTTTTTT.